This T cell receptor (beta chain) was captured by sequencing in a study of T-cell reconstitution after alpha-beta-depleted transplantation in children. Germline values: CDR1 LGHDT, CDR2 YNNKEL (reference sequence). This CDR3 is 20 amino acids long. V gave up 0 bases and J gave up 13 bases; unmatched junction bases: 22. The authors prepared the TCRbeta library with unique molecular identifiers. From the PCR reads, TCRdb called clonotypes with MiXCR, one entry per CDR3 protein. The data contain around 380,000 distinct CDR3 sequences, approximately 11% of them singletons. This clonotype was seen only a few times.

This chain uses TRBV3-1 with TRBJ1-6, with 9 bases matching TRBD1. Sequencing was performed on PBMCs from the stem cell graft donor, taken from the stem cell graft. The clonotype comes from a human donor who donated a stem cell graft to a child with acute myeloid leukemia. The CDR3 sequence: CASSQERPDRGFGDESPLHF. The CDR3 nucleotides are TGTGCCAGCAGCCAAGAGAGGCCGGACAGGGGATTTGGGGATGAAAGTCCCCTCCACTTT.